These T cell receptor beta chains were read from a single sample in a study of beta chain features in type 1 diabetes. Clones were sequenced by immunoSEQ multiplex PCR, and TCRdb holds only the in-frame ones, with some missing. Here the sample spans roughly 450,000 clones, about 10% being singletons. The specimen was naive CD4+ T cells from blood. The receptors originated from a young woman in good health. CDR3s include the opening cysteine and the closing phenylalanine or tryptophan. Fields, in order: clone size, J gene, D gene, V gene, CDR3 protein, CDR3 DNA. The D gene is left open where the match is weak. Clone size appears in some rows only: once, few, many, or a class for an expanded clone.

clone size: NA; J gene: TRBJ1-1; D gene: NA; V gene: TRBV5-1; CDR3 protein: CASSLSDVRRSEAFF; CDR3 DNA: TGCGCCAGCAGCTTAAGCGACGTCAGGCGTTCTGAAGCTTTCTTT
clone size: NA; J gene: TRBJ1-2; D gene: NA; V gene: TRBV14; CDR3 protein: CASSQNLAGQFYGYTF; CDR3 DNA: TGTGCCAGCAGCCAAAATCTCGCAGGACAGTTCTATGGCTACACCTTC
clone size: few; J gene: TRBJ1-6; D gene: NA; V gene: TRBV4-1; CDR3 protein: CASRASAGASSPLHF; CDR3 DNA: TGCGCCAGCCGGGCGTCGGCGGGGGCCAGTTCACCCCTCCACTTT
clone size: few; J gene: TRBJ2-5; D gene: NA; V gene: TRBV6-5; CDR3 protein: CASSQGETQYF; CDR3 DNA: TGTGCCAGCAGTCAGGGGGAGACCCAGTACTTC
clone size: NA; J gene: TRBJ1-4; D gene: NA; V gene: TRBV28; CDR3 protein: CASFSGSNEKLFF; CDR3 DNA: TGTGCCAGCTTCTCTGGCTCTAATGAAAAACTGTTTTTT
clone size: NA; J gene: TRBJ2-1; D gene: NA; V gene: TRBV5-1; CDR3 protein: CASSLATGRGREQFF; CDR3 DNA: TGCGCCAGCAGCTTGGCGACAGGTCGGGGTAGGGAGCAGTTCTTC
clone size: NA; J gene: TRBJ2-2; D gene: NA; V gene: TRBV7-3; CDR3 protein: CASSPGHANTGELFF; CDR3 DNA: TGTGCCAGCAGCCCGGGACACGCGAACACCGGGGAGCTGTTTTTT
clone size: NA; J gene: TRBJ2-1; D gene: NA; V gene: TRBV6-5; CDR3 protein: CASSFDRVLGNEQFF; CDR3 DNA: TGTGCCAGCAGTTTCGATCGGGTCCTGGGCAATGAGCAGTTCTTC
clone size: NA; J gene: TRBJ2-2; D gene: NA; V gene: TRBV4-3; CDR3 protein: CASSQLGLTLLNTGELFF; CDR3 DNA: TGCGCCAGCAGCCAGCTAGGGTTGACCCTCTTGAACACCGGGGAGCTGTTTTTT
clone size: few; J gene: TRBJ1-6; D gene: NA; V gene: TRBV2; CDR3 protein: CASSEAWVSPLHF; CDR3 DNA: TGTGCCAGCAGTGAAGCTTGGGTTTCACCCCTCCACTTT
clone size: NA; J gene: TRBJ2-4; D gene: NA; V gene: TRBV7-9; CDR3 protein: CASRSQSGAKNIQYF; CDR3 DNA: TGTGCCAGCAGGTCCCAGTCGGGCGCCAAAAACATTCAGTACTTC
clone size: NA; J gene: TRBJ2-5; D gene: NA; V gene: TRBV5-1; CDR3 protein: CASSLGQSETQYF; CDR3 DNA: TGCGCCAGCAGCTTGGGACAGTCGGAGACCCAGTACTTC
clone size: NA; J gene: TRBJ2-7; D gene: NA; V gene: TRBV4-3; CDR3 protein: CASSQGPIPDYEQYF; CDR3 DNA: TGCGCCAGCAGCCAAGGGCCCATTCCAGATTACGAGCAGTACTTC
clone size: few; J gene: TRBJ2-1; D gene: TRBD2; V gene: TRBV2; CDR3 protein: CASSDPSGNNEQFF; CDR3 DNA: TGTGCCAGCAGCGACCCTAGCGGGAACAATGAGCAGTTCTTC
clone size: NA; J gene: TRBJ2-3; D gene: NA; V gene: TRBV2; CDR3 protein: CASSRDGRTDTQYF; CDR3 DNA: TGTGCCAGCAGTCGGGACGGACGCACAGATACGCAGTATTTT
clone size: few; J gene: TRBJ1-5; D gene: NA; V gene: TRBV15; CDR3 protein: CATSRGWNQPQHF; CDR3 DNA: TGTGCCACCAGCAGAGGCTGGAATCAGCCCCAGCATTTT
clone size: many; J gene: TRBJ2-4; D gene: NA; V gene: TRBV4-1; CDR3 protein: CASSAQKNIQYF; CDR3 DNA: TGCGCCAGCAGCGCACAAAAAAACATTCAGTACTTC